Shown below are 15 T cell receptor beta chains from a single sample sequenced in a study of CD8+ T cells in alopecia areata. Treatment meaning: oral pan-JAK inhibitor, 5-10 mg twice daily. In each case, RNA was isolated and then reverse transcribed into cDNA as the sequencing template. Method: immunoSEQ multiplex PCR; TCRdb's copy keeps in-frame clones and lacks some. The table shows roughly 76,000 clones, with about 30% occurring only once. The sample in question was CD8+ T cells sorted from blood, obtained at week 4, from a patient treated with tofacitinib. The receptors here all came from a human donor with alopecia areata.

The chain carries TRBV29-1 and TRBJ1-1; D may be TRBD1 (5 bases). The CDR3 sequence is 14 residues long. Germline V gene sequence: CDR1 SQVTM, CDR2 ANQGSEA. V was clipped by 5 bases and J by 4 bases, with 17 bases between them. The CDR3, as DNA: TGCAGCGTTCTCTACTCGGATGGGACCACTGAAGCTTTCTTT. Protein product: CSVLYSDGTTEAFF.

This clone has a handful of counts. The chain links TRBV29-1 to TRBJ2-1; TRBD2 agrees at 10 bases. The junction had 10 bases not matched to a gene; V was cut back by 5 bases and J by 9 bases. Germline assignment: CDR1 SQVTM and CDR2 ANQGSEA. This CDR3 comprises 14 residues. CDR3 DNA sequence: TGCAGCGTTCGTGGACTAGCGGAGGGCGGTGAGCAGTTCTTC. The encoded protein is CSVRGLAEGGEQFF.

The chain joins TRBV29-1 to TRBJ2-2; D is possibly TRBD2 (6 bases). This CDR3 is 16 amino acids long. CDR1 is SQVTM, CDR2 ANQGSEA, per germline. Deletions cut 6 bases from V and 4 bases from J, with 21 bases between. CDR3 coding DNA: TGCAGCGTCGCGAGGGCGCGGGGAGGCGGCACCGGGGAGCTGTTTTTT. Protein sequence: CSVARARGGGTGELFF.

This clone was found a few times. The chain carries TRBV4-1 and TRBJ2-5; D could derive from TRBD1 or TRBD2 (5 bases each). The V end lost 0 bases, the J end lost 5 bases, and 13 bases lay between the germline ends. CDR1 and CDR2 (germline): MGHRA, YSYEKL. The length of the CDR3 is 15 residues. CDR3 residues: CASSQDRGSGETQYF. CDR3 bases: TGCGCCAGCAGCCAAGATCGGGGTTCAGGGGAGACCCAGTACTTC.

This clone was seen a few times. The CDR3 DNA follows: TGCAGCGTTGAGAGGGTAGACTCCTACGAGCAGTACTTC. Translating it yields CSVERVDSYEQYF. This chain connects TRBV29-1 to TRBJ2-7; D possibly corresponds to TRBD2 (5 bases). Per germline, CDR1 SQVTM and CDR2 ANQGSEA. The CDR3 is made up of 13 amino acids. The germline V and J ends were trimmed by 3 bases and 0 bases, with 9 bases remaining between them.

Details on this clone: This sequence may be a read error, since a much larger clone differs from it by one base. The CDR3 DNA is TGTGCCAGCAGCTTTGGGGATACGCAGTATTTT. This codes for CASSFGDTQYF. The chain couples TRBV30 to TRBJ2-3; D is unclear. This CDR3 is 11 amino acids long. Trimming stripped 8 bases from V and 6 bases from J, with 12 bases between. Germline V gene lookup returns CDR1 GTSNPN and CDR2 SVGIG (reference sequence).

The table lists this clone with a count of one. This chain joins TRBV7-9 and TRBJ2-3; D is ambiguous. Germline CDR1 SEHNR, CDR2 FQNEAQ (reference sequence). The V and J ends lost 1 base and 9 bases respectively, with 14 bases between them. The length of the CDR3 is 14 residues. The CDR3 DNA sequence: TGTGCCAGCAGCTTAGGGGCCCCCTTTTGGACGCAGTATTTT. Translated, it gives CASSLGAPFWTQYF.

This clone was seen a handful of times. V usage is TRBV30 and J usage is TRBJ2-5; 9 positions match TRBD2. The CDR3 runs 13 residues. Germline CDR1 reads GTSNPN; CDR2 reads SVGIG (reference sequence). V trimming: 8 bases; J trimming: 7 bases; junction bases outside the gene matches: 11. This chain's CDR3 is CAHRLAGSGTQYF. The CDR3, as DNA: TGTGCCCATAGGCTAGCGGGATCGGGGACCCAGTACTTC.

The rearrangement links TRBV7-8 to TRBJ1-1, with D hard to call. CDR3 length: 10 residues. V was cut by 9 bases and J by 8 bases, with 10 bases left in between. CDR1 is SGHVS and CDR2 is FQNEAQ in the germline V gene. CDR3 nucleotides: TGTGCCAGTGGACTATTAGAAGCTTTCTTT. Protein: CASGLLEAFF.

This clone was seen a few times. CDR3 sequence: CASSETDSTEAFF. DNA of the CDR3: TGTGCCAGCAGCGAGACGGACAGCACTGAAGCTTTCTTT. This chain connects TRBV4-2 to TRBJ1-1; D is possibly TRBD1 (6 bases). Germline V lookup: CDR1 LGHNA, CDR2 YNFKEQ. Trimming took 5 bases from V and 4 from J, leaving 11 bases between them. CDR3 length: 13 amino acids.

V usage is TRBV30 and J usage is TRBJ1-2; 10 nucleotides agree with TRBD1. CDR1 is GTSNPN, CDR2 SVGIG, per germline (reference sequence). The ends lost 2 bases at V and 4 bases at J; junction bases unmatched: 4. This CDR3 spans 14 amino acids. The CDR3 region has the DNA TGTGCCTGGAGTCCCGGGACAGGGGTCTATGGCTACACCTTC. Translating gives CAWSPGTGVYGYTF.

The DNA for the CDR3 is TGTGCCAGCAGCGTAGGGACAGGGGACTACGAGCAGTACTTC. Its protein product is CASSVGTGDYEQYF. The J gene is TRBJ2-7, the V gene TRBV9; 9 bases fit TRBD1. The ends lost 0 bases at V and 3 bases at J; junction bases unmatched: 1. Germline V gene sequence: CDR1 SGDLS, CDR2 YYNGEE. The CDR3 spans 14 residues.

The chain has TRBV30 and TRBJ2-2; no clear D. CDR1 and CDR2 (germline): GTSNPN, SVGIG (reference sequence). Trimming stripped 5 bases from V and 7 bases from J, with 5 bases between. This CDR3 is built from 10 residues. CDR3 amino acids: CAWGFGELFF. The CDR3 bases are TGTGCCTGGGGATTCGGGGAGCTGTTTTTT. The complete variable domain, with remaining parts taken from reference TRBV30 and TRBJ2-2, reads SQTIHQWPATLVQPVGSPLSLECTVEGTSNPNLYWYRQAAGRGLQLLFYSVGIGQISSEVPQNLSASRPQDRQFILSSKKLLLSDSGFYLCAWGFGELFFGEGSRLTVL.

The J gene is TRBJ2-7, the V gene TRBV29-1, with 7 bases fitting TRBD1. The germline V gene encodes CDR1 SQVTM and CDR2 ANQGSEA. The CDR3 sequence is 13 residues long. The J segment lost 3 bases and the V segment lost 6 bases, leaving 8 bases of the junction unmatched. The CDR3 region is CSVSDRVGYEQYF. The DNA for the CDR3 is TGCAGCGTGTCAGACAGGGTGGGCTACGAGCAGTACTTC.

V is TRBV4-1 and J is TRBJ2-7; 8 nucleotides match TRBD2. This CDR3 region has 13 residues. Germline CDR1 reads MGHRA; CDR2 reads YSYEKL. V shed 8 bases, J shed 6 bases, and the junction held 9 bases outside the gene matches. The CDR3 DNA is TGCGCCAGCGCGGCGGGAGGTCGAGGCGAGCAGTACTTC. It codes for CASAAGGRGEQYF.